Listed below are T cell receptor beta chains from one sample, sequenced in a study of blood T cell repertoires in COVID-19. Here immunoSEQ multiplex PCR was the method, and the copy in TCRdb shows in-frame clones only, minus some. The table has some 150,000 clones, approximately 80% seen once; the top ten hold around 1.4%. What was sequenced was peripheral blood. These receptors originate from a human donor in a cohort sampled during active COVID-19. The CDR3 runs from the conserved cysteine through the conserved F or W. The D gene is left open where the match is weak. Only part of the rows carry a size: once, few, many, or a class if the clone is expanded.

TRBJ2-5 17 TRBD2 NA TRBV27 TGTGCCAGCAGTTTAGGTCAACTAGCGGGAGTTAGCGAGACCCAGTACTTC CASSLGQLAGVSETQYF
TRBJ2-5 13 NA once TRBV19 TGTGCCAGTAGTGGCGGTTTTCAAGAGACCCAGTACTTC CASSGGFQETQYF
TRBJ1-2 11 NA NA TRBV28 TGTGCCAGCAGTTCCTATGTGAGCTACACCTTC CASSSYVSYTF
TRBJ2-1 16 TRBD2 NA TRBV29-1 TGCAGCGTTGAAGGATTCTCTAGCGGGAGGGCCGACGAGCAGTTCTTC CSVEGFSSGRADEQFF
TRBJ2-4 19 NA NA TRBV27 TGTGCCAGCAGTACGAAGGGCCTGTTTGGGGGCGTAATGAGAAACATTCAGTACTTC CASSTKGLFGGVMRNIQYF
TRBJ1-5 16 TRBD1 NA TRBV5-6 TGTGCCAGCGCCGTTTGGATGGGACAGATCAATCAGCCCCAGCATTTT CASAVWMGQINQPQHF
TRBJ1-1 15 TRBD1 NA TRBV7-9 TGTGCCAGCAGCTTAGTGCAGGGGGTAAACACTGAAGCTTTCTTT CASSLVQGVNTEAFF
TRBJ2-7 14 NA NA TRBV18 TGTGCCAGCTCACCACTTCAGGGCCATCAGGAGCAGTACTTC CASSPLQGHQEQYF
TRBJ2-2 12 NA NA TRBV18 TGTGCCAGCTCGAAGGGGTCCGGGGAGCTGTTTTTT CASSKGSGELFF
TRBJ1-5 14 NA NA TRBV21-1 TGTGCCAGCAGCAAAGGGGAGGGGAATCAGCCCCAGCATTTT CASSKGEGNQPQHF
TRBJ1-2 13 NA NA TRBV19 TGTGCCAGTAGTGTAATCCTGGCGGGTGGCTACACCTTC CASSVILAGGYTF
TRBJ2-5 16 TRBD2 NA TRBV3-1/TRBV3-2 TGTGCCAGCAGTCACACTAGCGGGAGTAGTCAAGAGACCCAGTACTTC CASSHTSGSSQETQYF
TRBJ2-2 16 TRBD2 NA TRBV11-2 TGTGCCAGCAGCTTCCGGACTAGCGGCGTCACCGGGGAGCTGTTTTTT CASSFRTSGVTGELFF
TRBJ2-2 14 NA NA TRBV18 TGTGCCAGCTCACCACTCACGAACACCGGGGAGCTGTTTTTT CASSPLTNTGELFF
TRBJ1-1 16 NA NA TRBV6-5 TGTGCCAGCAGTTATACCAAACCGACAGTTAACACTGAAGCTTTCTTT CASSYTKPTVNTEAFF
TRBJ2-5 15 NA NA TRBV19 TGTGCCAGTAGTAAAAGATTTCTGGTTCGGGAGACCCAGTACTTC CASSKRFLVRETQYF
TRBJ2-1 14 NA NA TRBV7-7 TGTGCTACCTCGAAGGGACTTAGGGCCAATGAGCAGTTCTTC CATSKGLRANEQFF
TRBJ1-2 16 NA NA TRBV6-5 TGTGCCAGCAGTTACACCGGACGGGAAGCTAACTATGGCTACACCTTC CASSYTGREANYGYTF
TRBJ2-2 15 NA NA TRBV4-3 TGCGCCAGCAGCCAAGCGTCCGTGACAGTAGACGAGCTGTTTTTT CASSQASVTVDELFF
TRBJ2-7 13 NA NA TRBV6-5 TGTGCCATACCGACAGGCCCATCCTACGAGCAGTACTTC CAIPTGPSYEQYF
TRBJ2-7 15 NA NA TRBV5-1 TGCGCCAGCAGCTTAGGAGGGAGCCGCTCCTACGAGCAGTACTTC CASSLGGSRSYEQYF
TRBJ1-1 14 NA NA TRBV30 TGTGCCTGGAGTGCAGGGTCGGAGAACACTGAAGCTTTCTTT CAWSAGSENTEAFF
TRBJ2-3 18 NA NA TRBV24-1 TGTGCCACCAGTGATGACATTCGGGGACACACAATCACAGATACGCAGTATTTT CATSDDIRGHTITDTQYF
TRBJ2-7 16 TRBD2 NA TRBV4-2 TGTGCCAGCAGCCTAGAACCGGGACTAGCGGCATACGAGCAGTACTTC CASSLEPGLAAYEQYF
TRBJ2-2 14 NA NA TRBV25-1 TGTGCCAGCAGTGAATCAAGAGTTACCGGGGAGCTGTTTTTT CASSESRVTGELFF
TRBJ2-7 18 TRBD2 NA TRBV7-2 TGTGCCAGCAGCTTATCGGCTAGCGGGACCACCGCTACCTACGAGCAGTACTTC CASSLSASGTTATYEQYF
TRBJ2-7 14 NA NA TRBV15 TGTGCCACCAGCAGAGTAGCCGGGTCTAGGGAGCAGTACTTC CATSRVAGSREQYF